Each of the 20 T cell receptor beta chains below was sequenced from the same sample in a study of T-cell reconstitution after alpha-beta-depleted transplantation in children. The library targeted TCRbeta and was prepared with unique molecular identifiers. TCRdb reprocessed the PCR reads with MiXCR, giving one entry per CDR3 protein. The profile covers 700,000 to 850,000 distinct CDR3 sequences, with 16% appearing a single time and roughly 5% taken by the ten largest. The specimen comprised PBMCs, mostly from graft donor cells, sampled 360 days after TCRalphabeta/CD19-depleted stem cell transplant. These receptors were collected from a male patient younger than 18 who had a stem cell transplant for acute lymphoblastic leukemia, so the T cells may come from the graft donor.

This clonotype was detected only a few times. The chain links TRBV9 to TRBJ2-3; 8 bases are shared with TRBD2. Trimming took 2 bases from V and 1 from J; bases not matched to a gene: 6. Germline V CDR1 and CDR2: SGDLS, YYNGEE. This CDR3 has 16 residues. The DNA of the CDR3 is TGTGCCAGCAGCGTGGGACTAGGGTCGGGCACAGATACGCAGTATTTT. This encodes CASSVGLGSGTDTQYF.

This clonotype was detected a few times. The chain has TRBV2 and TRBJ2-2, with TRBD1 matching 11 bases. There are 16 residues in the CDR3. Losses at the gene ends were 6 bases for V and 1 base for J; bases not matched to a gene: 4. In germline, CDR1 is SNHLY, CDR2 FYNNEI. The CDR3: CASRDRGLVNTGELFF. The CDR3 DNA reads TGTGCCAGCAGGGACAGGGGGCTGGTGAACACCGGGGAGCTGTTTTTT.

This clonotype turned up a few times. The genes are TRBV2 and TRBJ2-7; 7 bases fit TRBD1. Trimming cost V 10 bases and J 3 bases; bases outside gene matches: 6. Germline V gene lookup returns CDR1 SNHLY and CDR2 FYNNEI. The CDR3 spans 12 residues. This CDR3 reads CATLRDSYEQYF. CDR3 nucleotide sequence: TGTGCCACACTCCGGGACAGCTACGAGCAGTACTTC.

In this sample, this clonotype turned up a few times. The chain recombines TRBV27 with TRBJ2-7; unclear D gene. Per germline, CDR1 MNHEY and CDR2 SMNVEV (reference sequence). The CDR3 is made up of 13 amino acids. Trimming cost V 8 bases and J 3 bases, with 14 bases left between them. CDR3 bases: TGTGCCAGCCGACAAGGCTCTATCTACGAGCAGTACTTC. This translates into CASRQGSIYEQYF.

This clonotype was recorded at least ten times. This chain uses TRBV6-5 with TRBJ1-5; no reliable D call. The CDR3 spans 13 residues. In germline, CDR1 is MNHEY, CDR2 SVGAGI. Trimming stripped 6 bases from V and 4 bases from J, with 10 bases between. Here the CDR3 reads CASSRSGNQPQHF. In DNA form, the CDR3 reads TGTGCCAGCAGCCGATCGGGGAATCAGCCCCAGCATTTT.

This chain links TRBV5-1 with TRBJ2-7; D may be TRBD1 (5 bases). Trimming took off 4 bases at V and 0 bases at J, with 11 bases between the two ends. There are 14 residues in the CDR3. Germline CDR1 is SGHRS and CDR2 is YFSETQ. CDR3 in DNA: TGCGCCAGCAGCATAACGACAGTCTCCTACGAGCAGTACTTC. Its protein product is CASSITTVSYEQYF.

This clonotype was seen a few times. This rearrangement joins TRBV12-3 or TRBV12-4 to TRBJ2-4; D perhaps matches TRBD1 (5 bases). This CDR3 has 14 amino acids. V lost 7 bases and J 3 bases, leaving 13 bases between the germline ends. CDR3 coding DNA: TGTGCCAGCACCCTGGACAAACTCAAAAACATTCAGTACTTC. Amino acids: CASTLDKLKNIQYF.

There are a few counts of this clonotype. One end of the junction fails to match germline, which may point to a read error. This chain connects TRBV2 to TRBJ2-7; D is possibly TRBD1 (5 bases). This CDR3 region has 15 residues. Germline V gene data show CDR1 as SNHLY and CDR2 as FYNNEI. The CDR3 coding sequence is TGTGCCAGCAGTGAAGGGGCAGGGAAGCACCACGAGAAGTACTTC. Its translation: CASSEGAGKHHEKYF. Complete variable domain (other parts from reference TRBV2 and TRBJ2-7): EPEVTQTPSHQVTQMGQEVILRCVPISNHLYFYWYRQILGQKVEFLVSFYNNEISEKSEIFDDQFSVERPDGSNFTLKIRSTKLEDSAMYFCASSEGAGKHHEKYFGPGTRLTVT.

This clonotype was detected ten times or more. V is TRBV7-9 and J is TRBJ2-5; D might be TRBD1 or TRBD2, each matching 5 bases. V shed 4 bases and J shed 2 bases, with 11 bases lying between them. Germline CDR1 reads SEHNR; CDR2 reads FQNEAQ (reference sequence). The CDR3 covers 14 residues. As DNA, the CDR3 is TGTGCCAGCAGCTCGGGACCAAAACAAGAGACCCAGTACTTC. Amino acid sequence: CASSSGPKQETQYF.

The table lists this clonotype with many counts. CDR3 nucleotide sequence: TGCGCCAGCAGCTTGGTTGTCGGGACTAGCGGGAGGAATGAGCAGTTCTTC. This sequence encodes CASSLVVGTSGRNEQFF. V usage is TRBV5-1 and J usage is TRBJ2-1, with TRBD2 matching over 15 bases. With V trimmed by 0 bases and J by 7 bases, 5 bases remained unmatched. Per germline, CDR1 SGHRS and CDR2 YFSETQ. This CDR3 comprises 17 residues.

In its sample, this clonotype was seen once. V is TRBV5-1 and J is TRBJ2-6; possible D gene TRBD2, 5 bases. The length of the CDR3 is 16 residues. V gave up 4 bases and J gave up 4 bases, with 15 bases separating them. CDR1 is SGHRS, CDR2 YFSETQ, per germline. CDR3 DNA: TGCGCCAGCAGCCCCTTAAGCGGCTCGGGGGCCAACGTCCTGACTTTC. Protein: CASSPLSGSGANVLTF.

The chain employs TRBV18 and TRBJ2-7; D possibly matches TRBD1 or TRBD2 (5 bases each). This CDR3 region has 13 residues. Germline assignment: CDR1 KGHSH and CDR2 LQKENI. Trimming stripped 5 bases from V and 4 bases from J, with 12 bases between. The CDR3 reads CASSYGTHYEQYF. Here the CDR3 DNA reads TGTGCCAGCTCATACGGGACCCATTACGAGCAGTACTTC.

The chain carries TRBV7-3 and TRBJ2-3, with TRBD2 identical over 10 bases. The germline V gene has CDR1 SGHTA and CDR2 FQGTGA. V was pared by 5 bases and J by 4 bases, with 9 bases of the junction left unmatched. CDR3 size: 16 residues. CDR3: CASSPSGSGVADTQYF. In nucleotides, the CDR3 is TGTGCCAGCAGCCCTAGCGGGAGCGGTGTCGCAGATACGCAGTATTTT.

The chain carries TRBV20-1 and TRBJ2-1, with a weak D call TRBD1 (7 bases). The CDR3 contains 17 residues. Germline CDR1 and CDR2: DFQATT and SNEGSKA (reference sequence). Between the trimmed V and J ends, which lost 0 bases and 1 base, there was a span of 16 bases. This CDR3 reads CSARDPRGASSYNEQFF. In DNA, the CDR3 is TGCAGTGCTAGAGATCCCAGGGGGGCGAGTTCCTACAATGAGCAGTTCTTC.

This clonotype was detected only once. The chain couples TRBV28 to TRBJ2-5; 7 bases agree with TRBD2. Germline V gives CDR1 MDHEN, CDR2 SYDVKM. The CDR3 is made up of 14 amino acids. Losses at the gene ends were 3 bases for V and 4 bases for J; bases not matched to a gene: 5. The DNA for the CDR3 is TGTGCCAGCAGTTTGGGAGGGCCCTCAGAGACCCAGTACTTC. It translates to CASSLGGPSETQYF.

This chain links TRBV4-1 with TRBJ1-5, with a possible D match to TRBD1 (5 bases). The germline V gene encodes CDR1 MGHRA and CDR2 YSYEKL. This CDR3 region has 20 residues. Trimming pared 4 bases from V and 2 bases from J, leaving 27 bases between. CDR3 region: CASSPQGSGPYGWGNQPQHF. The CDR3 region has the DNA TGCGCCAGCAGCCCACAAGGCTCAGGGCCCTATGGTTGGGGCAATCAGCCCCAGCATTTT.

The chain carries TRBV24-1 and TRBJ2-3, with TRBD1 matching over 10 bases. The CDR3 totals 15 residues. CDR1 and CDR2 (germline): KGHDR, SFDVKD. The J segment lost 6 bases and the V segment lost 3 bases, leaving 5 bases of the junction unmatched. The CDR3 region is CATSDPGQGSDTQYF. The CDR3 bases are TGTGCCACCAGTGATCCGGGACAGGGGTCGGATACGCAGTATTTT.

The V gene is TRBV6-5, the J gene TRBJ2-4; D ambiguous. With 0 bases removed from V and 1 base from J, the gap between germline ends came to 10 bases. Germline V gene lookup returns CDR1 MNHEY and CDR2 SVGAGI. The CDR3 runs to 16 residues. In DNA, the CDR3 is TGTGCCAGCAGTTACTCGGCAGGTTGGGCCAAAAACATTCAGTACTTC. Its protein product is CASSYSAGWAKNIQYF.

This clonotype has at least ten counts. V usage is TRBV12-3 or TRBV12-4 and J usage is TRBJ2-1; TRBD2 matches 10 bases. The CDR3 spans 15 residues. The ends lost 5 bases at V and 3 bases at J; junction bases unmatched: 4. CDR3 sequence: CASSGLAGVYNEQFF. The CDR3 DNA reads TGTGCCAGCAGTGGCCTAGCGGGAGTCTACAATGAGCAGTTCTTC.

This clonotype turned up a few times. This rearrangement joins TRBV11-2 to TRBJ2-7, with D hard to call. CDR1 and CDR2 (germline): SGHAT, FQNNGV. V lost 3 bases and J lost 2, with 11 bases in between. CDR3 length: 14 amino acids. CDR3 coding DNA: TGTGCCAGCAGCTTCCTTGGATTAACCTACGAGCAGTACTTC. This codes for CASSFLGLTYEQYF.